One and the same sample provided the 2 T cell receptor beta chains below, sequenced in a study of ipilimumab plus nivolumab after autologous stem cell transplantation. Assay: immunoSEQ multiplex PCR; the TCRdb copy retains only in-frame clones and omits some. The sample contains fewer than 85,000 clones, 83% of which appear only once. This specimen consisted of PBMCs, obtained in a trial of ipilimumab plus nivolumab as post-transplant consolidation. These receptors were taken from a male donor with diffuse large B-cell lymphoma.

The chain has TRBV7-2 and TRBJ2-3; no firm D call. CDR1 is SGHTA and CDR2 is FQGNSA in the germline V gene. Between the trimmed V and J ends, which lost 5 bases and 2 bases, there was a span of 5 bases. This CDR3 is built from 12 residues. The CDR3 DNA follows: TGTGCCAGCAGCCCCTCCACAGATACGCAGTATTTT. Translated: CASSPSTDTQYF.

The chain links TRBV5-1 to TRBJ1-2, with D tentatively TRBD1 (6 bases). Per germline, CDR1 SGHRS and CDR2 YFSETQ. This CDR3 region has 16 residues. V gave up 5 bases and J gave up 2 bases, with 19 bases separating them. The CDR3 nucleotides are TGCGCCAGCAGATTAAGTCTCACAGGGATGAACTATGGCTACACCTTC. This translates into CASRLSLTGMNYGYTF.